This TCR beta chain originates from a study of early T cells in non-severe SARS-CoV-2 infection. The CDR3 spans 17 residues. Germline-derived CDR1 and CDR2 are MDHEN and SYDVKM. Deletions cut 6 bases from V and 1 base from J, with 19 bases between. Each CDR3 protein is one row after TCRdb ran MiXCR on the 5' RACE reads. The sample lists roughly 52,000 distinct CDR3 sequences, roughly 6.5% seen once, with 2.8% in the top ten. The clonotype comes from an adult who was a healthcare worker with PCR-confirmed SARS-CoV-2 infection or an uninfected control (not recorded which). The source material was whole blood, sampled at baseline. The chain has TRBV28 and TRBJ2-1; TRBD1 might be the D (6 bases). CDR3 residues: CASSLGTHQSSYNEQFF. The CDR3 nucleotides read TGTGCCAGCAGCCTCGGGACACATCAAAGTTCCTACAATGAGCAGTTCTTC. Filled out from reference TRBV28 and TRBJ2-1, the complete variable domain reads DVKVTQSSRYLVKRTGEKVFLECVQDMDHENMFWYRQDPGLGLRLIYFSYDVKMKEKGDIPEGYSVSREKKERFSLILESASTNQTSMYLCASSLGTHQSSYNEQFFGPGTRLTVL.